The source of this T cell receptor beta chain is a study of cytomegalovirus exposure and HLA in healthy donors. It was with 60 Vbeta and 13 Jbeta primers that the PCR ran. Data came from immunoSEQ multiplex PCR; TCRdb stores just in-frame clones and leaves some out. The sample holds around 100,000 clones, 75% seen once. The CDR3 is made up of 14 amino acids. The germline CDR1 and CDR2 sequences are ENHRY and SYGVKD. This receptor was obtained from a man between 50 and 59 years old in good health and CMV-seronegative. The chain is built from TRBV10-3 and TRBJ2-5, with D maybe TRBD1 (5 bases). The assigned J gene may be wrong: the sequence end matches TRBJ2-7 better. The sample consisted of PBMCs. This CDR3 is CAISDSLLTYEQYF. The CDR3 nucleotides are TGTGCCATCAGCGACAGTCTACTCACCTACGAGCAGTACTTC.